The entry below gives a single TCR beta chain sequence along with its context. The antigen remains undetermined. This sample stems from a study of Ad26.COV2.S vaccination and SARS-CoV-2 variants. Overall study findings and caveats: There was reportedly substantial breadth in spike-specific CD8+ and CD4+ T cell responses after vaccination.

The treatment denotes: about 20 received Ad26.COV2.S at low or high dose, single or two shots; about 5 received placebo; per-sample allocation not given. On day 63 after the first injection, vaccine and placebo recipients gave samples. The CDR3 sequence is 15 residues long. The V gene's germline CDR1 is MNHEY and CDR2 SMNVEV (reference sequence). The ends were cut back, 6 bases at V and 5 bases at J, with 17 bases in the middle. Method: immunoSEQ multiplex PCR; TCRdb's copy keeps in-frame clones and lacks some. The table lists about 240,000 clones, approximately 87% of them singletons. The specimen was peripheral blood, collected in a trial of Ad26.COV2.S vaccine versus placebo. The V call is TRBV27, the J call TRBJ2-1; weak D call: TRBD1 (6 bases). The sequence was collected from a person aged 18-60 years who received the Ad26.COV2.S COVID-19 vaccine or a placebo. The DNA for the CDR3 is TGTGCCAGCAGCCCTAGTAGGGGGACCAACAATGAGCAGTTCTTC. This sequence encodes CASSPSRGTNNEQFF.